This TCR beta chain appears in the sequencing data of a study of graft-versus-host responses after intestinal transplantation. In the study overall: Every recipient underwent anti-thymocyte globulin induction, then tacrolimus and steroids for two to four years.

On this clone itself: Its antigen is not identified.

The table came from immunoSEQ multiplex PCR; TCRdb's copy has only in-frame clones and leaves some out. The sample contains approximately 15,000 clones, around 87% of which appear only once. Study observations and caveats: Researchers found GvH clones in recipient marrow, and some showed up first in ileum or blood.

CDR1 is KGHSH, CDR2 LQKENI, per germline. The CDR3 consists of 13 residues. Trimming took 3 bases from V and 6 from J, leaving 9 bases between them. Sequences were derived from bone marrow, sampled more than 120 days after intestinal transplantation. The chain combines TRBV18 with TRBJ2-1; D gene unclear. This clonotype originated in a human patient who received an intestinal transplant, so some T cells may come from the graft donor. The CDR3 loop reads CASSPDSGNEQFF. The CDR3 DNA reads as TGTGCCAGCTCACCTGACTCGGGCAATGAGCAGTTCTTC.